This is a list of T cell receptor beta chains from one sample in a study of vaccination and CD4 T cells after COVID-19. MiXCR was run by TCRdb on the PCR reads, yielding one entry per CDR3 protein. Found here are 10,000 to 15,000 distinct CDR3 sequences, roughly four fifths of them singletons; the top ten hold roughly 8%. No antigens are known for them. The sequenced sample was CD4+ T cells from blood, cultured in vitro, obtained after SARS-CoV-2 vaccination. These TCRs come from a human donor who received a COVID-19 vaccine. Both conserved end residues are part of each CDR3. D genes are given only for firm matches.

D	V	length	CDR3
TRBD2	TRBV20-1	14	CSASVASGGDEQYF
.	TRBV5-4	16	CASSLVKGGDTDTQYF
.	TRBV7-2	14	CASSFPPNNNEQFF
.	TRBV21-1	17	CASSKKGLGRGGNEAFF
.	TRBV6-1	12	CASFRWNTEAFF
TRBD1	TRBV29-1	14	CSVPRQGPLYGYTF
.	TRBV19	15	CASSSLDERRPGYTF
.	TRBV11-2	14	CASSLAGDGNTIYF
.	TRBV21-1	17	CASSKVRSGGYFYEQYF
.	TRBV21-1	17	CASSKPPGQGGCQPQHF
.	TRBV15	17	CATSRGLGAYLEDTQYF
TRBD1	TRBV12-3/TRBV12-4	18	CAGSRTGGRSSYNSPLHF
TRBD1	TRBV2	13	CASSEQGVSPLHF
TRBD1	TRBV18	17	CASSPRTGGWLNTEAFF